This is a list of T cell receptor beta chains from one sample in a study of OX40 agonist ivuxolimab in advanced cancers. Profiled with immunoSEQ multiplex PCR; TCRdb holds only in-frame clones, not every one. The table has more than 60,000 clones, roughly 80% seen once. Sequences were derived from CD4+ or CD8+ T cells sorted from blood, sampled in a trial of the OX40 agonist ivuxolimab. These receptors originate from an adult with an advanced solid tumor such as melanoma, head and neck, liver or kidney cancer. Both conserved end residues are part of each CDR3. Each record gives: J gene, clone size, V gene, CDR3 length, D gene, CDR3 DNA, CDR3 protein. The D gene is left open where the match is weak. The listing skips clone size in some rows; elsewhere it reads once, few, many or a size class.

>TRBJ2-5|-|TRBV6-5|12|-
TGTGCCAGCAGTTACAGGCAAGAGACCCAGTACTTC
CASSYRQETQYF
>TRBJ1-2|-|TRBV18|16|-
TGTGCCAGCTCACCGGGGGGGACAACCGCTAACTATGGCTACACCTTC
CASSPGGTTANYGYTF
>TRBJ2-1|-|TRBV5-1|18|-
TGCGCCAGCAGCTGGCTCGCACAAAGGGCGGGACAATACAATGAGCAGTTCTTC
CASSWLAQRAGQYNEQFF
>TRBJ2-5|-|TRBV2|14|TRBD1
TGTGCCAGCAGGGAAGACAGGGTACAAGAGACCCAGTACTTC
CASREDRVQETQYF
>TRBJ2-5|-|TRBV4-1|16|TRBD1
TGCGCCAGCAGCCCCCAGCCCGGGACAGGGGGAGAGACCCAGTACTTC
CASSPQPGTGGETQYF
>TRBJ2-5|-|TRBV7-8|14|-
TGTGCCAGCAGCTCACTAAACGACGAAGAGACCCAGTACTTC
CASSSLNDEETQYF
>TRBJ2-3|-|TRBV5-1|13|-
TGCGCCAGCAGCGGGGGGATCACAGATACGCAGTATTTT
CASSGGITDTQYF
>TRBJ2-5|-|TRBV27|14|-
TGTGCCAGCAGTCTTCGGCAGGGGCGGGAGACCCAGTACTTC
CASSLRQGRETQYF
>TRBJ1-1|-|TRBV28|15|-
TGTGCCAGCAGCCCCGCCCTTGGGATGAACACTGAAGCTTTCTTT
CASSPALGMNTEAFF
>TRBJ2-5|-|TRBV19|15|TRBD2
TGTGCCAGTAGTCTAGCGGGAGTAAATAAAGAGACCCAGTACTTC
CASSLAGVNKETQYF
>TRBJ1-5|-|TRBV7-9|13|-
TGTGCCAGCAACAGGGATGGTAATCAGCCCCAGCATTTT
CASNRDGNQPQHF
>TRBJ1-2|few|TRBV19|14|TRBD1
TGTGCCAGTAGTCCTGGGGACAGGCTGGGCGACTACACCTTC
CASSPGDRLGDYTF
>TRBJ2-5|-|TRBV19|15|TRBD1
TGTGCCAGTAGTATAGACCTCGGGACAGAAGAGACCCAGTACTTC
CASSIDLGTEETQYF
>TRBJ2-5|-|TRBV19|16|-
TGTGCCAGTAGTATTAATCTCCTTAAGAACCAAGAGACCCAGTACTTC
CASSINLLKNQETQYF
>TRBJ1-1|-|TRBV19|13|TRBD1
TGTGCCAGTAAAGGGACAGCGAACACTGAAGCTTTCTTT
CASKGTANTEAFF
>TRBJ1-5|-|TRBV19|16|-
TGTGCCAGTAGTAGTACGGGGGGGAGGAACAATCAGCCCCAGCATTTT
CASSSTGGRNNQPQHF
>TRBJ1-1|-|TRBV4-2|14|-
TGTGCCAGCAGCCCAGCCGCCGGGCTGGGAGAAGCTTTCTTT
CASSPAAGLGEAFF
>TRBJ2-3|-|TRBV10-3|13|TRBD1
TGTGCCGCTGGGACACAGGGGGCAGATACGCAGTATTTT
CAAGTQGADTQYF